Sequencing of this T cell receptor (beta chain) was carried out in a study of control samples from healthy donors and cancer patients. The method was immunoSEQ multiplex PCR; TCRdb's version includes in-frame clones alone and lacks a portion of them. The sample lists 150,000 to 200,000 clones, around 91% seen once, with about 1.4% in the top ten. CDR1 is MGHRA, CDR2 YSYEKL, per germline. The V gene lost 1 base and the J gene lost 8 bases, with 20 bases spanning the gap. The length of the CDR3 is 16 residues. Sequencing used blood. V and J are TRBV4-1 and TRBJ1-2; possibly TRBD1 for D (6 bases). This receptor was obtained from a woman aged 50 to 60 in good health. As DNA, the CDR3 is TGCGCCAGCAGCCAAGTTCCTTTTCGGGGGCCAAGGGGCTACACCTTC. As protein: CASSQVPFRGPRGYTF.